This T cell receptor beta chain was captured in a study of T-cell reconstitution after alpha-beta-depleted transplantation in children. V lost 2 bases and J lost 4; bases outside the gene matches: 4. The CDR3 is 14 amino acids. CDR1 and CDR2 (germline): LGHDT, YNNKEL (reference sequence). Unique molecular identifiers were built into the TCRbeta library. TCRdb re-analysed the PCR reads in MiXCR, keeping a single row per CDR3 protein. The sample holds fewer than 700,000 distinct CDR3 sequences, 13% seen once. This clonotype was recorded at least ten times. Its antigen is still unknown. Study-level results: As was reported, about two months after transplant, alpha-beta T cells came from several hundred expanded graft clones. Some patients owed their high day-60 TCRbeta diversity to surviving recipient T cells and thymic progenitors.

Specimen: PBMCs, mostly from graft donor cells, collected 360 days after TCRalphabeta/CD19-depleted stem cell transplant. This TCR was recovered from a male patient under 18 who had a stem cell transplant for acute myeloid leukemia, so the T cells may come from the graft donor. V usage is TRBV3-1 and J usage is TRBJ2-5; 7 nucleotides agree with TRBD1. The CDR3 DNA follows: TGTGCCAGCAGCCAAAGGGGACAGCGAGAGACCCAGTACTTC. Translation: CASSQRGQRETQYF.